The sample holds one count of the clone carrying this TCR beta chain. Its antigen is still unknown. V lost 7 bases and J lost 8, with 21 bases in between. The germline CDR1 and CDR2 sequences are GTSNPN and SVGIG (reference sequence). This CDR3 has 14 amino acids. This record belongs to a study of OX40 agonist ivuxolimab in advanced cancers. Study summary: The patients received agonistic anti-OX40 (CD134) antibody ivuxolimab. Patients with prior anti-PD-1, anti-PD-L1 or anti-CTLA-4 therapy were eligible; 40% had some. Findings of the study overall: Those patients achieving a partial response at 0.1-3.0 mg/kg showed among the lowest clonal expansion. In the expanded peripheral T cells, antigen specificity was never determined.

Assay used: immunoSEQ multiplex PCR; TCRdb lists only in-frame clones, some missing. The data contain roughly 66,000 clones, around 86% of them seen just once; the ten biggest clones take up roughly 2.3%. This receptor was identified in an adult with an advanced solid tumor such as melanoma, head and neck, liver or kidney cancer. This material consisted of CD4+ or CD8+ T cells sorted from blood, taken in a trial of the OX40 agonist ivuxolimab. The chain joins TRBV30 to TRBJ1-5; possible D gene TRBD1, 5 bases. The CDR3 spells CAFNSGGDSEPQHF. The CDR3 bases are TGTGCCTTCAACTCGGGGGGGGACTCGGAGCCCCAGCATTTT.